This T cell receptor (beta chain) was identified during a study of human T cells and chemical hapten exposure. Study-level background: Investigators sensitized about 2 cm by about 2 cm of upper inner arm skin with 2% DPC. Small pooled library volume differences mainly caused per-sample TCR yield variation.

Study-level points and caveats: Large CDR3 similarity clusters arose significantly more often from expanded TCRs than from controls.

MiXCR, applied by TCRdb to the RACE reads, yields one record per CDR3 protein. This sample yields about 380,000 distinct CDR3 sequences, of which more than 5% are seen a single time; about 5.4% belongs to the top ten. This clonotype was observed at least ten times. The antigen is not known. Time point: patch test 2, 6 weeks after DPC sensitization. Sample treatment: therapeutic diphenylcyclopropenone sensitization with weekly scalp DPC. This clonotype originated in a woman under 30 with alopecia areata. Some clones in this sample may be carry-over from other donors' samples. The sequencing here drew on whole blood, taken in connection with sensitization to the hapten diphenylcyclopropenone (DPC).

The CDR3 reads CASRDGGEGANSPLHF. The CDR3 DNA reads TGTGCCAGCAGAGACGGGGGGGAAGGAGCTAATTCACCCCTCCACTTT. The V gene is TRBV6-6, the J gene TRBJ1-6, with a possible D match to TRBD1 (5 bases). V gave up 6 bases and J gave up 6 bases, with 18 bases separating them. The CDR3 has 16 amino acids. The germline CDR1 and CDR2 sequences are MNHNY and SVGAGI (reference sequence).